What follows are 11 T cell receptor beta chains derived from one specimen sequenced in a study of glioma-infiltrating T cells after dendritic cell vaccination. Time point meaning: after dendritic cell vaccination, including at tumor progression/relapse. The table came from immunoSEQ multiplex PCR; TCRdb's copy has only in-frame clones and leaves some out. The profile shows about 64,000 clones, about 89% of them singletons. The sequences come from blood, collected after dendritic cell vaccination. The receptors shown here come from a human donor with glioblastoma.

The J gene is TRBJ1-1, the V gene TRBV6-5; D may be TRBD1 (6 bases). Between the trimmed V and J ends, which lost 8 bases and 0 bases, there was a span of 16 bases. The CDR3 runs to 15 residues. Per the germline V gene, CDR1 is MNHEY and CDR2 is SVGAGI. The CDR3: CASHKSPGVNTEAFF. CDR3 sequence (DNA): TGTGCCAGCCATAAATCCCCAGGGGTGAACACTGAAGCTTTCTTT.

Remarks on this clone: One end of the junction fails to match germline, which may point to a read error. This rearrangement joins TRBV13 to TRBJ2-7, with TRBD2 matching 9 bases. Germline CDR1 PRHDT, CDR2 FYEKMQ (reference sequence). The CDR3 loop spans 13 amino acids. CDR3 nucleotides: TGTGCCAGCAGCCTAGCGGGATCCTACGAGCAGCACTTC. Its translation: CASSLAGSYEQHF.

The CDR3 sequence is CASSSTPKTENNEQFF. The CDR3 DNA follows: TGTGCCAGCAGCTCTACTCCGAAAACAGAGAACAATGAGCAGTTCTTC. This chain connects TRBV5-6 to TRBJ2-1, with D unresolved. This CDR3 contains 16 residues. Trimming shortened V by 3 bases and J by 5 bases, and 18 bases separated the two germline ends. CDR1 and CDR2 from the germline V gene are SGHDT and YYEEEE.

The rearrangement uses TRBV19 and TRBJ2-2; tentative D call: TRBD2 (5 bases). Per germline, CDR1 LNHDA and CDR2 SQIVND (reference sequence). Trimming took 7 bases from V and 11 from J, leaving 11 bases between them. This CDR3 is 11 amino acids long. CDR3 sequence reads: CASTRGIELFF. The CDR3 bases are TGTGCCAGTACGAGAGGGATTGAGCTGTTTTTT.

The rearrangement links TRBV7-2 to TRBJ2-3, with TRBD2 identical over 12 bases. J lost 6 bases, V lost 0 bases, and 7 bases had no gene match. Germline CDR1 reads SGHTA; CDR2 reads FQGNSA. The length of the CDR3 is 17 residues. CDR3 in DNA: TGTGCCAGCAGCTTAGCGCTCCTAGCGGGAGGGCCCGATACGCAGTATTTT. Protein sequence: CASSLALLAGGPDTQYF.

This clone was detected only a few times. The chain recombines TRBV7-6 with TRBJ1-1; D gene unclear. Germline CDR1 is SGHVS and CDR2 is FNYEAQ. This CDR3 is built from 12 residues. Trimming shortened V by 5 bases and J by 6 bases, and 10 bases separated the two germline ends. The chain's CDR3 is CASSQLGAEAFF. As DNA, the CDR3 is TGTGCCAGCAGCCAGCTGGGCGCTGAAGCTTTCTTT.

The rearrangement uses TRBV7-2 and TRBJ2-3, with D tentatively TRBD1 (6 bases). The germline V gene has CDR1 SGHTA and CDR2 FQGNSA. The CDR3 consists of 12 residues. V lost 5 bases to trimming and J lost 8 bases, with 11 bases between them. Here the CDR3 reads CASSNRASTQYF. DNA of the CDR3: TGTGCCAGCAGCAACAGGGCTAGTACGCAGTATTTT. Looking up the rest from reference TRBV7-2 and TRBJ2-3 gives the full variable domain: GAGVSQSPSNKVTEKGKDVELRCDPISGHTALYWYRQSLGQGLEFLIYFQGNSAPDKSGLPSDRFSAERTGGSVSTLTIQRTQQEDSAVYLCASSNRASTQYFGPGTRLTVL.

A single count supports this clone. V is TRBV2 and J is TRBJ2-6, with D unclear. Germline lookup yields CDR1 SNHLY and CDR2 FYNNEI. CDR3 length: 14 residues. V gave up 4 bases and J gave up 4 bases, with 8 bases separating them. CDR3 loop: CASSGSGGANVLTF. CDR3 nucleotide sequence: TGTGCCAGCAGTGGATCCGGGGGGGCCAACGTCCTGACTTTC.

The chain employs TRBV7-9 and TRBJ2-3; TRBD2 agrees at 8 bases. The CDR3 covers 16 residues. Germline CDR1 and CDR2: SEHNR and FQNEAQ (reference sequence). Trimming removed 5 bases from V and 0 bases from J; junction bases left unmatched: 7. For the CDR3, the DNA is TGTGCCAGCAGCGGCCTCAAGCGGGGGAGCACAGATACGCAGTATTTT. This gives the protein CASSGLKRGSTDTQYF. The variable domain in full, completed from reference TRBV7-9 and TRBJ2-3, reads DTGVSQNPRHKITKRGQNVTFRCDPISEHNRLYWYRQTLGQGPEFLTYFQNEAQLEKSRLLSDRFSAERPKGSFSTLEIQRTEQGDSAMYLCASSGLKRGSTDTQYFGPGTRLTVL.

The chain uses TRBV29-1 and TRBJ1-2; D perhaps matches TRBD1 (6 bases). V lost 4 bases to trimming and J lost 6 bases, with 12 bases between them. The germline gives CDR1 SQVTM, CDR2 ANQGSEA. There are 12 residues in the CDR3. CDR3 protein: CSVGEGGHGYTF. DNA for the CDR3: TGCAGCGTTGGGGAGGGGGGGCATGGCTACACCTTC. The whole variable domain, remainder taken from reference TRBV29-1 and TRBJ1-2, is SAVISQKPSRDICQRGTSLTIQCQVDSQVTMMFWYRQQPGQSLTLIATANQGSEATYESGFVIDKFPISRPNLTFSTLTVSNMSPEDSSIYLCSVGEGGHGYTFGSGTRLTVV.

V gene TRBV4-3 combines with J gene TRBJ2-1; 7 bases match TRBD2. There are 18 residues in the CDR3. Germline trimming cut 0 bases from V and 10 bases from J; bases unmatched to any gene: 18. CDR1 is LGHNA and CDR2 is YSLEER in the germline V gene. In DNA, the CDR3 is TGCGCCAGCAGCCAAGAATTTGGGGTAGCGGGCTCACGGGGGGAGCAGTTCTTC. As protein: CASSQEFGVAGSRGEQFF.